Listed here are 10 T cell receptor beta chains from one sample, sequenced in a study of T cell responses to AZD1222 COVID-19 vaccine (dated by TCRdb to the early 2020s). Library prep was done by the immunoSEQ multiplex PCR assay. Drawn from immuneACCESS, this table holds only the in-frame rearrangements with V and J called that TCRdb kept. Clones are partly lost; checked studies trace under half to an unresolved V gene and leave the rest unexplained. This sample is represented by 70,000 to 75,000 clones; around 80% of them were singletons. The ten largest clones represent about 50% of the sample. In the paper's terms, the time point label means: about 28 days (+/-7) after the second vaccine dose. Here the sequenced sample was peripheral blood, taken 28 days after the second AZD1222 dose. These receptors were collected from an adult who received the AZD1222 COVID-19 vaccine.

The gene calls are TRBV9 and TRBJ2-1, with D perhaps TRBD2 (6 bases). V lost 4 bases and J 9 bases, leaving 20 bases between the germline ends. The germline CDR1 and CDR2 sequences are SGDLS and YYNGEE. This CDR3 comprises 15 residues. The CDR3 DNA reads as TGTGCCAGCAGCCAAGGGGCAGGGAGGATGAGTGAGCAGTTCTTC. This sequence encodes CASSQGAGRMSEQFF.

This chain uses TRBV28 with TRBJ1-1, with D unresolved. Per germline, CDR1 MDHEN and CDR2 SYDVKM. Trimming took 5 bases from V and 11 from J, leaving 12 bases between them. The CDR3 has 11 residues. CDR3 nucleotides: TGTGCCAGCAGTCGTAAAGTGAGGGCTTTCTTT. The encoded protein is CASSRKVRAFF.

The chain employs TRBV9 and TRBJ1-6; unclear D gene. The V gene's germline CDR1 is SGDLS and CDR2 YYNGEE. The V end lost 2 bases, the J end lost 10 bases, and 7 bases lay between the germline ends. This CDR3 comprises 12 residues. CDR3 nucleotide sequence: TGTGCCAGCAGCGTTAATGGGTCACCCCTCCACTTT. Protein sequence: CASSVNGSPLHF.

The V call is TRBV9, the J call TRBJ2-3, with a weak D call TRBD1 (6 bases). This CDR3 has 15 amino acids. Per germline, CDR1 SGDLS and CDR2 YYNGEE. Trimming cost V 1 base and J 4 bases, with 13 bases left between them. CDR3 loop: CASSVTRGSADTQYF. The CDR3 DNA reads TGTGCCAGCAGCGTAACAAGGGGGTCAGCAGATACGCAGTATTTT.

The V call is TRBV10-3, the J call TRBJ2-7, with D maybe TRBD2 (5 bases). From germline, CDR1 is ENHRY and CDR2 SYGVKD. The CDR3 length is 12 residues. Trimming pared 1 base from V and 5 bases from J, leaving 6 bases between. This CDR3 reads CAISEFGDEQYF. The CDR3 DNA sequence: TGTGCCATCAGTGAGTTCGGGGACGAGCAGTACTTC.

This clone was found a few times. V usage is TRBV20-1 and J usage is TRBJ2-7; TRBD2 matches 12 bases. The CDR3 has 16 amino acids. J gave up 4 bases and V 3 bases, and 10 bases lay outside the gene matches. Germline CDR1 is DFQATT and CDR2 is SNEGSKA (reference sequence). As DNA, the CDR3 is TGCAGTGCTAGTGACCCCGGACTAGCGGGATTTTACGAGCAGTACTTC. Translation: CSASDPGLAGFYEQYF.

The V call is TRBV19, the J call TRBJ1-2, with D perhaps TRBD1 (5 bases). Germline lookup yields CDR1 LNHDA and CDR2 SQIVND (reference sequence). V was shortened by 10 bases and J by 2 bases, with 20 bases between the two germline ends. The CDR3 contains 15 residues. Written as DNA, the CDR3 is TGTGCCACCGCATCCCCGGGACGGTCCAACTATGGCTACACCTTC. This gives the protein CATASPGRSNYGYTF. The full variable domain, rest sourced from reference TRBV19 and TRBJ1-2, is DGGITQSPKYLFRKEGQNVTLSCEQNLNHDAMYWYRQDPGQGLRLIYYSQIVNDFQKGDIAEGYSVSREKKESFPLTVTSAQKNPTAFYLCATASPGRSNYGYTFGSGTRLTVV.

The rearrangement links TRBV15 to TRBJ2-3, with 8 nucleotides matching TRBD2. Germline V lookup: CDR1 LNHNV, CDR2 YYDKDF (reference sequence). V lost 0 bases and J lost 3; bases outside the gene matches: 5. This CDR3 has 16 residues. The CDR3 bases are TGTGCCACCAGCAGAGATGGGACTAGTACGACAGATACGCAGTATTTT. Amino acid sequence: CATSRDGTSTTDTQYF.

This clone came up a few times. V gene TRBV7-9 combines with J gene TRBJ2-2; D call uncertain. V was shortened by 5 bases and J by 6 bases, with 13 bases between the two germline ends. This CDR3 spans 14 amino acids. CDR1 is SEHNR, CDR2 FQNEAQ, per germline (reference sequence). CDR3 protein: CASSADRHPGELFF. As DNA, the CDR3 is TGTGCCAGCAGCGCCGATAGGCATCCCGGGGAGCTGTTTTTT.

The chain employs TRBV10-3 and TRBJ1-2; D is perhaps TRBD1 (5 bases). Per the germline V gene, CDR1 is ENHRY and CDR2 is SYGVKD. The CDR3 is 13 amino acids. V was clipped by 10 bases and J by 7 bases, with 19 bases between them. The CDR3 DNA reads TGTGCCACCCGGGGTGGGGGGGATGGTGGCTACACCTTC. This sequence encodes CATRGGGDGGYTF.